One sample yielded the 9 T cell receptor beta chains listed below, sequenced in a study of blood T cell repertoires in COVID-19. Produced via immunoSEQ multiplex PCR; TCRdb's table is partial and in-frame only. This table holds under 250,000 clones, around four fifths found once. The sample consisted of PBMCs or T cells enriched from blood (not recorded which). Receptors were obtained from a woman between 35 and 50 years old who had been exposed to COVID-19.

This clone turned up a few times. This chain links TRBV7-9 with TRBJ1-3, with a tentative D call TRBD1 (5 bases). Germline assignment: CDR1 SEHNR and CDR2 FQNEAQ (reference sequence). Trimming left V 3 bases short and J 0 bases short, with 6 bases between. This CDR3 spans 14 amino acids. CDR3 in DNA: TGTGCCAGCAGCTTCCAGGGCTCTGGAAACACCATATATTTT. It encodes CASSFQGSGNTIYF. Variable domain in full (rest from reference TRBV7-9 and TRBJ1-3): DTGVSQNPRHKITKRGQNVTFRCDPISEHNRLYWYRQTLGQGPEFLTYFQNEAQLEKSRLLSDRFSAERPKGSFSTLEIQRTEQGDSAMYLCASSFQGSGNTIYFGEGSWLTVV.

The V and J genes are TRBV27 and TRBJ1-2; D is ambiguous. The V end lost 2 bases, the J end lost 1 base, and 11 bases lay between the germline ends. The CDR3 is 15 amino acids. The germline gives CDR1 MNHEY, CDR2 SMNVEV (reference sequence). The CDR3, as DNA: TGTGCCAGCAGTTTAGGAGGGAGGCTTAACTATGGCTACACCTTC. Its protein is CASSLGGRLNYGYTF.

The V gene is TRBV19, the J gene TRBJ2-3, with 12 nucleotides matching TRBD2. Germline values: CDR1 LNHDA, CDR2 SQIVND (reference sequence). Trimming at V came to 5 bases and at J to 7 bases, leaving 1 base not matched to a gene. The CDR3 is made up of 13 amino acids. This CDR3 is CASSLAGGNTQYF. Here the CDR3 DNA reads TGTGCCAGTAGTCTAGCGGGGGGGAATACGCAGTATTTT.

The V call is TRBV19, the J call TRBJ2-2; 10 positions agree with TRBD2. The junction had 4 bases not matched to a gene; V was cut back by 9 bases and J by 0 bases. The CDR3 contains 15 residues. CDR1 is LNHDA and CDR2 is SQIVND in the germline V gene (reference sequence). CDR3 coding DNA: TGTGCCAGCAGTGGACTAGCGGCGAACACCGGGGAGCTGTTTTTT. It encodes CASSGLAANTGELFF.

CDR3 bases: TGTGCCAGCAGCCCCTCTAGGGGACTAGCAGAGACCCAGTACTTC. Translating gives CASSPSRGLAETQYF. V and J are TRBV11-3 and TRBJ2-5; 9 bases map to TRBD2. The CDR3 has 15 residues. The trim removed 5 bases at V and 4 bases at J, leaving 8 bases unmatched. Looked up from germline, CDR1 is SGHNT and CDR2 is YENEEA.

J is TRBJ2-3 and V is TRBV7-2, with 7 bases lining up with TRBD2. This CDR3 is 15 amino acids long. Unmatched junction bases numbered 6, after V lost 1 base and J lost 5 bases. Germline lookup yields CDR1 SGHTA and CDR2 FQGNSA. CDR3 bases: TGTGCCAGCAGCTTAGGAGGCGGGGGTGGAGATACGCAGTATTTT. It codes for CASSLGGGGGDTQYF.

The genes are TRBV5-1 and TRBJ2-1; 9 bases map to TRBD2. The CDR3 has 17 amino acids. The germline V gene has CDR1 SGHRS and CDR2 YFSETQ. Losses at the gene ends were 0 bases for V and 1 base for J; bases not matched to a gene: 5. The CDR3 spells CASSLGRGGDSYNEQFF. Here the CDR3 DNA reads TGCGCCAGCAGCTTGGGGCGCGGGGGGGATTCCTACAATGAGCAGTTCTTC.

This chain uses TRBV7-8 with TRBJ1-1, with 7 bases lining up with TRBD1. J was trimmed by 1 base and V by 1 base; bases with no gene match: 0. CDR3 size: 14 residues. Germline V gene sequence: CDR1 SGHVS, CDR2 FQNEAQ. This CDR3 is CASSLDRGNTEAFF. The DNA of the CDR3 is TGTGCCAGCAGCTTAGACAGGGGGAACACTGAAGCTTTCTTT.

The chain is built from TRBV28 and TRBJ1-5; TRBD1 agrees at 11 bases. Germline V gives CDR1 MDHEN, CDR2 SYDVKM. V dropped 6 bases and J dropped 9; count of bases not matched to a gene: 10. The CDR3 loop spans 15 amino acids. The CDR3 DNA sequence: TGTGCCAGCAGATTCTCGGGACAGGGGGGCGGGCCCCAGCATTTT. It specifies CASRFSGQGGGPQHF. Combining the CDR3 with reference TRBV28 and TRBJ1-5 gives the whole variable domain DVKVTQSSRYLVKRTGEKVFLECVQDMDHENMFWYRQDPGLGLRLIYFSYDVKMKEKGDIPEGYSVSREKKERFSLILESASTNQTSMYLCASRFSGQGGGPQHFGDGTRLSIL.